This T cell receptor beta chain was observed in a study of T-cell memory formation after mild COVID-19. Study findings and constraints: While clones contracting from day 15 to 85 were balanced between CD4 and CD8, later expanders leaned CD4+.

This clonotype has only a few counts. Its specificity is not known. From 5'RACE with constant-segment primers came TCR alpha and TCR beta cDNA libraries that carried sample barcodes and UMIs. TCRdb reprocessed the 5' RACE reads with MiXCR, giving one entry per CDR3 protein. The sample lists about 88,000 distinct CDR3 sequences, around 27% seen once, with roughly 40% in the top ten. Between the trimmed V and J ends, which lost 6 bases and 2 bases, there was a span of 10 bases. CDR1 SQVTM and CDR2 ANQGSEA come from the germline V gene. The CDR3 runs to 12 residues. The rearrangement uses TRBV29-1 and TRBJ1-1; D gene uncertain. Sequenced material: PBMCs or a T cell subset sorted from them (not recorded which). The TCR originated in a man aged 18 to 29 who had mild COVID-19 (a few samples of this study predate the infection). Cell type and time point are not known. CDR3 in amino acids: CSVTGINTEAFF. The DNA of the CDR3 is TGCAGCGTCACGGGGATAAACACTGAAGCTTTCTTT.